These 24 T cell receptor beta chains came from one sample sequenced in a study of T cells after posttransplantation cyclophosphamide. Libraries were prepared by immunoSEQ multiplex PCR; TCRdb keeps only in-frame clonotypes and omits some of them. The profile covers approximately 35,000 clones, none occurring a single time. Material for sequencing was PBMCs. These receptors came from a girl under 18 in good health, CMV-negative, and a related stem cell transplant donor.

The chain joins TRBV7-9 to TRBJ1-6; 7 nucleotides agree with TRBD1. Germline-derived CDR1 and CDR2 are SEHNR and FQNEAQ (reference sequence). After removal of 5 bases from V and 8 bases from J, the junction contained 6 bases not matched to a gene. The CDR3 totals 14 residues. CDR3 loop: CASSPGTVHSPLHF. The CDR3 DNA reads as TGTGCCAGCAGCCCAGGGACAGTTCATTCACCCCTCCACTTT.

This clone was counted ten times or more. V usage is TRBV10-1 and J usage is TRBJ2-1; 8 nucleotides line up with TRBD1. Trimming removed 0 bases from V and 7 bases from J; junction bases left unmatched: 11. Germline V CDR1 and CDR2: WNHNN, SYGVQD (reference sequence). The CDR3 runs to 17 residues. This CDR3 is CASSESATAGGRNEQFF. CDR3 sequence (DNA): TGCGCCAGCAGTGAGTCCGCCACTGCAGGGGGCAGGAATGAGCAGTTCTTC.

A few counts support this clone. V gene TRBV7-9 combines with J gene TRBJ1-1; possible D gene TRBD1, 5 bases. CDR3 length: 14 amino acids. With 1 base removed from V and 8 bases from J, the gap between germline ends came to 14 bases. The germline CDR1 and CDR2 sequences are SEHNR and FQNEAQ (reference sequence). The CDR3 spells CASSLVLGGAEAFF. DNA of the CDR3: TGTGCCAGCAGCTTAGTTCTGGGGGGTGCGGAAGCTTTCTTT.

This clone was recorded many times. The gene calls are TRBV12-5 and TRBJ2-7; 7 bases fit TRBD2. Germline lookup yields CDR1 LGHNT and CDR2 FRNRAP. V lost 4 bases to trimming and J lost 4 bases; unmatched junction nucleotides: 25. The length of the CDR3 is 20 residues. CDR3: CASGSYLSGLRFSGQYEQYF. DNA of the CDR3: TGTGCTAGTGGTTCCTACCTCTCGGGACTACGGTTCTCGGGGCAATACGAGCAGTACTTC.

The V and J genes are TRBV19 and TRBJ2-3; tentatively, D is TRBD2 (5 bases). The germline V gene encodes CDR1 LNHDA and CDR2 SQIVND (reference sequence). The CDR3 totals 15 residues. V was cut by 3 bases and J by 0 bases, with 10 bases left in between. CDR3 sequence reads: CASSIGAGSTDTQYF. Here the CDR3 DNA reads TGTGCCAGTAGTATCGGTGCGGGTAGCACAGATACGCAGTATTTT.

This chain links TRBV11-3 with TRBJ2-1, with D possibly being TRBD2 (5 bases). In germline, CDR1 is SGHNT, CDR2 YENEEA. Trimming cost V 1 base and J 4 bases, with 11 bases left between them. The CDR3 length is 15 residues. The CDR3 is CASSLGVTGYNEQFF. CDR3 nucleotide sequence: TGTGCCAGCAGCTTAGGTGTCACGGGATACAATGAGCAGTTCTTC.

This clone was seen many times. The CDR3 nucleotides are TGTGCTAGTGGTTTGGTCGTAGGCAGGGGGCTTGGAAACACCATATATTTT. This translates into CASGLVVGRGLGNTIYF. The rearrangement joins TRBV12-5 to TRBJ1-3; TRBD1 matches at 8 bases. V was pared by 0 bases and J by 3 bases, with 7 bases of the junction left unmatched. CDR1 LGHNT and CDR2 FRNRAP come from the germline V gene. The CDR3 is made up of 17 amino acids.

J is TRBJ1-4 and V is TRBV7-8; 7 bases are shared with TRBD1. In germline, CDR1 is SGHVS, CDR2 FQNEAQ. The CDR3 is made up of 14 amino acids. J was trimmed by 5 bases and V by 8 bases; bases with no gene match: 8. CDR3 amino acids: CASGAGTENEKLFF. The DNA of the CDR3 is TGTGCCAGCGGCGCCGGGACAGAGAATGAAAAACTGTTTTTT.

This clone was counted many times. For the CDR3, the DNA is TGTGCCAGCAGTTTACAGGGGGAACTCGGATACACCATATATTTT. This codes for CASSLQGELGYTIYF. This chain uses TRBV27 with TRBJ1-3, with 7 bases that match TRBD1. CDR1 is MNHEY, CDR2 SMNVEV, per germline (reference sequence). The CDR3 spans 15 residues. After removal of 2 bases from V and 8 bases from J, the junction contained 9 bases not matched to a gene.

The chain links TRBV14 to TRBJ1-6, with a tentative D call TRBD1 (6 bases). V was trimmed by 4 bases and J by 9 bases, leaving 22 bases between them. Germline values: CDR1 SGHDN, CDR2 FVKESK. CDR3 size: 17 residues. In DNA form, the CDR3 reads TGTGCCAGCAGCCCACAAATAACAGGGTCACGTCGTTCACCCCTCCACTTT. This codes for CASSPQITGSRRSPLHF.

This clone has a handful of counts. V gene TRBV29-1 combines with J gene TRBJ2-2; the D gene is possibly TRBD2 (5 bases). V was cut by 5 bases and J by 4 bases, with 17 bases left in between. The CDR3 contains 15 residues. Germline V gives CDR1 SQVTM, CDR2 ANQGSEA. CDR3: CSVKAGLESTGELFF. In nucleotides, the CDR3 is TGCAGCGTTAAGGCAGGACTGGAGTCCACCGGGGAGCTGTTTTTT.

This clone was counted a few times. This chain links TRBV5-1 with TRBJ2-5; D gene ambiguous. The germline V gene has CDR1 SGHRS and CDR2 YFSETQ. The CDR3 loop spans 16 amino acids. V was shortened by 0 bases and J by 2 bases, with 14 bases between the two germline ends. The CDR3 reads CASSLERRRKQETQYF. In DNA form, the CDR3 reads TGCGCCAGCAGCTTGGAGCGTCGCAGAAAACAAGAGACCCAGTACTTC.

This clone was counted a few times. The chain has TRBV5-1 and TRBJ2-2, with D perhaps TRBD1 (5 bases). CDR3 size: 15 residues. Germline CDR1 is SGHRS and CDR2 is YFSETQ. Trimming left V 4 bases short and J 3 bases short, with 13 bases between. Written as DNA, the CDR3 is TGCGCCAGCAGCCCCCACTCGACAGACACCGGGGAGCTGTTTTTT. Translated: CASSPHSTDTGELFF.

This clone was counted ten times or more. The V and J genes are TRBV19 and TRBJ1-1; perhaps TRBD1 as D (6 bases). The CDR3 contains 12 residues. The germline V gene has CDR1 LNHDA and CDR2 SQIVND (reference sequence). Trimming took 6 bases from V and 3 from J, leaving 8 bases between them. The CDR3 DNA reads TGTGCCAGTAGCCAGGGGTACACTGAAGCTTTCTTT. Translated: CASSQGYTEAFF.

This clone was found many times. The CDR3 spells CASSAAYEGEAFF. The CDR3, as DNA: TGCGCCAGCAGCGCCGCTTACGAGGGTGAAGCTTTCTTT. The chain combines TRBV10-2 with TRBJ1-1; D gene unclear. Per germline, CDR1 WSHSY and CDR2 SAAADI. V gave up 6 bases and J gave up 7 bases, with 15 bases separating them. The CDR3 covers 13 residues.

V is TRBV5-1 and J is TRBJ1-1; tentatively, D is TRBD1 (6 bases). CDR3 size: 16 residues. The germline gives CDR1 SGHRS, CDR2 YFSETQ. V dropped 5 bases and J dropped 0 bases, with 17 bases sitting between them. The CDR3 DNA reads TGCGCCAGCAGACCTGCCCTGGACAGTATGAACACTGAAGCTTTCTTT. This encodes CASRPALDSMNTEAFF.

This clone was recorded at least ten times. V is TRBV11-2 and J is TRBJ1-3, with D tentatively TRBD1 (5 bases). CDR1 is SGHAT, CDR2 FQNNGV, per germline. Trimming took 5 bases from V and 8 from J, leaving 16 bases between them. This CDR3 contains 14 residues. The CDR3 DNA reads as TGTGCCAGCAGCATCTCAGGGTTGTGGGACACCATATATTTT. This sequence encodes CASSISGLWDTIYF.

This chain uses TRBV11-1 with TRBJ1-2; no definite D call. Germline V gene data show CDR1 as SGHAT and CDR2 as FQDESV (reference sequence). Trimming took off 8 bases at V and 2 bases at J, with 3 bases between the two ends. The CDR3 consists of 10 residues. The CDR3 loop is CASQNYGYTF. CDR3 sequence (DNA): TGTGCCAGCCAGAACTATGGCTACACCTTC.

This clone has more than one count but fewer than ten. CDR3 DNA: TGTGCCTGGAGTCAAAGGACAGATCAGCCCCAGCATTTT. Translated: CAWSQRTDQPQHF. The chain couples TRBV30 to TRBJ1-5, with D possibly matching TRBD1 (6 bases). The V end was cut by 2 bases, the J end by 5 bases, with 10 bases between. Germline V lookup: CDR1 GTSNPN, CDR2 SVGIG (reference sequence). The CDR3 consists of 13 residues.

This chain joins TRBV11-2 and TRBJ2-3; TRBD2 matches at 7 bases. Germline-derived CDR1 and CDR2 are SGHAT and FQNNGV. V lost 3 bases to trimming and J lost 7 bases; unmatched junction nucleotides: 16. This CDR3 contains 17 residues. CDR3 sequence: CASSFSGLPVQTYTQYF. As DNA, the CDR3 is TGTGCCAGCAGCTTTTCGGGACTACCGGTCCAGACTTATACGCAGTATTTT.

There are a few counts of this clone. The chain couples TRBV28 to TRBJ1-2; D remains unclear. The CDR3 covers 16 residues. Germline CDR1 is MDHEN and CDR2 is SYDVKM. With 1 base removed from V and 5 bases from J, the gap between germline ends came to 17 bases. The CDR3, as DNA: TGTGCCAGCAGTTTATCTAGTGCCCGCTATAGGTATGGCTACACCTTC. It encodes CASSLSSARYRYGYTF.

This clone was counted ten times or more. CDR3 region: CASRQGGLYEQYF. The CDR3 region has the DNA TGTGCCAGTCGACAGGGTGGCCTCTACGAGCAGTACTTC. The J gene is TRBJ2-7, the V gene TRBV28; 7 bases agree with TRBD1. There are 13 residues in the CDR3. Per the germline V gene, CDR1 is MDHEN and CDR2 is SYDVKM. The V gene end was trimmed by 9 bases and the J gene end by 3 bases; junction bases not matched to a gene: 8.

This clone was recorded many times. V and J are TRBV19 and TRBJ2-5; 8 bases line up with TRBD2. Germline V gene sequence: CDR1 LNHDA, CDR2 SQIVND (reference sequence). Losses at the gene ends were 8 bases for V and 5 bases for J; bases not matched to a gene: 4. The CDR3 runs 12 residues. CDR3 in amino acids: CASGLAGETQYF. In DNA form, the CDR3 reads TGTGCCAGTGGACTAGCTGGGGAGACCCAGTACTTC.

This clone was counted at least ten times. The chain uses TRBV28 and TRBJ2-2; TRBD1 matches at 8 bases. The junction had 5 bases not matched to a gene; V was cut back by 6 bases and J by 5 bases. This CDR3 spans 14 amino acids. CDR1 and CDR2 from the germline V gene are MDHEN and SYDVKM. The CDR3 spells CASRWTGRTGELFF. The CDR3 coding sequence is TGTGCCAGCAGGTGGACAGGGCGGACCGGGGAGCTGTTTTTT.